This passage covers 21 T cell receptor beta chains from one sample sequenced in a study of T-cell reconstitution after alpha-beta-depleted transplantation in children. As it was prepared, the TCRbeta library received unique molecular identifiers. MiXCR, applied by TCRdb to the PCR reads, yields one record per CDR3 protein. The sample records 210,000 or so distinct CDR3 sequences, about 11% being singletons. The input for sequencing was PBMCs, taken before TCRalphabeta/CD19-depleted stem cell transplant. Receptors were obtained from a child under two years old with acute myeloid leukemia, due to receive a stem cell transplant.

This clonotype was recorded many times. The chain employs TRBV24-1 and TRBJ2-1; D might be TRBD1 (5 bases). Germline V lookup: CDR1 KGHDR, CDR2 SFDVKD. V was cut by 3 bases and J by 2 bases, with 10 bases left in between. The CDR3 runs 15 residues. The CDR3 spells CATSDAGWAYNEQFF. The CDR3 DNA reads as TGTGCCACCAGTGATGCAGGGTGGGCCTACAATGAGCAGTTCTTC.

In its sample, this clonotype was seen many times. The genes are TRBV20-1 and TRBJ2-7, with TRBD2 identical over 9 bases. This CDR3 contains 12 residues. The germline V gene encodes CDR1 DFQATT and CDR2 SNEGSKA (reference sequence). V trimming: 5 bases; J trimming: 5 bases; junction bases outside the gene matches: 4. The DNA for the CDR3 is TGCAGTGCTCCGGGACTAGCACACGAGCAGTACTTC. This gives the protein CSAPGLAHEQYF.

To note about this clonotype: This could be a read error, since a much larger clone is one nucleotide away. No conserved phenylalanine or tryptophan ends this CDR3, so it is likely a read error. The V call is TRBV5-1, the J call TRBJ1-2; D ambiguous. The CDR3 is made up of 12 amino acids. Trimming pared 6 bases from V and 6 bases from J, leaving 12 bases between. CDR1 is SGHRS and CDR2 is YFSETQ in the germline V gene. DNA for the CDR3: TGCGCCAGCACCAACTTTCTCCATGGCTACACCCTC. Translation: CASTNFLHGYTL.

This clonotype was picked up many times. The chain carries TRBV9 and TRBJ1-2; the D is unclear. The CDR3 totals 13 residues. The germline V gene encodes CDR1 SGDLS and CDR2 YYNGEE. Deletions cut 0 bases from V and 6 bases from J, with 9 bases between. This chain's CDR3 is CASSVVEVNGYTF. DNA of the CDR3: TGTGCCAGCAGCGTAGTAGAGGTGAATGGCTACACCTTC.

This clonotype was counted at least ten times. The V gene is TRBV20-1, the J gene TRBJ1-1; a possible D gene is TRBD1 (6 bases). V shed 3 bases and J shed 7 bases, with 15 bases lying between them. There are 13 residues in the CDR3. In germline, CDR1 is DFQATT, CDR2 SNEGSKA (reference sequence). CDR3 region: CSAREEGGSEAFF. The CDR3 DNA follows: TGCAGTGCTAGGGAGGAGGGGGGCAGTGAAGCTTTCTTT.

This clonotype has at least ten counts. The chain uses TRBV24-1 and TRBJ2-5; TRBD1 agrees at 10 bases. Germline V gives CDR1 KGHDR, CDR2 SFDVKD. Trimming cost V 4 bases and J 4 bases; bases outside gene matches: 2. CDR3 size: 14 residues. The CDR3 coding sequence is TGTGCCACCAGTGACCGGGACAGGGGAGAGACCCAGTACTTC. As protein: CATSDRDRGETQYF.

In its sample, this clonotype was seen many times. This chain links TRBV20-1 with TRBJ1-5, with D tentatively TRBD1 (5 bases). Trimming stripped 3 bases from V and 5 bases from J, with 11 bases between. In germline, CDR1 is DFQATT, CDR2 SNEGSKA (reference sequence). CDR3 size: 13 residues. DNA for the CDR3: TGCAGTGCTAGCCCCGGGACCGATCAGCCCCAGCATTTT. Residues: CSASPGTDQPQHF.

This clonotype appeared once. The chain couples TRBV5-1 to TRBJ2-1; no clear D gene. V shed 1 base and J shed 2 bases, with 13 bases lying between them. Germline-derived CDR1 and CDR2 are SGHRS and YFSETQ. This CDR3 is 16 amino acids long. CDR3 DNA: TGCGCCAGCAGCTTGTCGCCCTACCTACCCTACAATGAGCAGTTCTTC. Translation gives CASSLSPYLPYNEQFF.

Ten or more counts support this clonotype. V is TRBV6-4 and J is TRBJ2-2; 7 positions agree with TRBD1. The CDR3 contains 14 residues. CDR1 MRHNA and CDR2 SNTAGT come from the germline V gene. Trimming took 6 bases from V and 3 from J; bases not matched to a gene: 4. CDR3: CASSSGTDTGELFF. DNA of the CDR3: TGTGCCAGCAGCTCCGGGACAGACACCGGGGAGCTGTTTTTT.

Ten or more counts support this clonotype. The chain recombines TRBV5-1 with TRBJ2-1, with TRBD2 matching over 10 bases. The trim removed 4 bases at V and 2 bases at J, leaving 3 bases unmatched. CDR3 length: 15 residues. In germline, CDR1 is SGHRS, CDR2 YFSETQ. The CDR3 is CASSPGLAAYNEQFF. The CDR3 DNA reads TGCGCCAGCAGCCCAGGACTAGCGGCCTACAATGAGCAGTTCTTC.

The sample holds many counts of this clonotype. V is TRBV7-2 and J is TRBJ2-3, with D possibly being TRBD2 (6 bases). V dropped 1 base and J dropped 4 bases, with 9 bases sitting between them. This CDR3 has 14 amino acids. CDR1 SGHTA and CDR2 FQGNSA come from the germline V gene. The CDR3 nucleotides read TGTGCCAGCAGCTTAGGACTAGTGGCAGATACGCAGTATTTT. Its translation is CASSLGLVADTQYF.

This clonotype showed up many times. The V gene is TRBV19, the J gene TRBJ1-1, with a weak D call TRBD1 (6 bases). The V gene's germline CDR1 is LNHDA and CDR2 SQIVND (reference sequence). This CDR3 is built from 15 residues. Trimming removed 5 bases at V and 4 bases at J, with 17 bases between. DNA of the CDR3: TGTGCCAGTAGTCTCCAACAGGGTGGGGCCACTGAAGCTTTCTTT. Amino acid sequence: CASSLQQGGATEAFF.

Many counts were recorded for this clonotype. The chain links TRBV7-2 to TRBJ2-7; D is unresolved. Trimming pared 2 bases from V and 5 bases from J, leaving 4 bases between. Per germline, CDR1 SGHTA and CDR2 FQGNSA. The CDR3 consists of 11 residues. The CDR3 coding sequence is TGTGCCAGCAGCTTATTTGACGAGCAGTACTTC. Its translation is CASSLFDEQYF.

This clonotype was picked up many times. The chain uses TRBV18 and TRBJ2-3, with 8 bases aligning to TRBD2. The CDR3 is 15 residues long. Germline CDR1 and CDR2: KGHSH and LQKENI. The V segment lost 6 bases and the J segment 1 base; nucleotides outside the gene matches: 6. CDR3 in DNA: TGTGCCAGCTCGCTAAGTAGCGGGGGCACAGATACGCAGTATTTT. Protein product: CASSLSSGGTDTQYF.

This clonotype was recorded at least ten times. V usage is TRBV20-1 and J usage is TRBJ2-1; 9 bases are a match to TRBD2. After removal of 5 bases from V and 7 bases from J, the junction contained 15 bases not matched to a gene. From germline, CDR1 is DFQATT and CDR2 SNEGSKA (reference sequence). CDR3 length equals 16 residues. Here the CDR3 DNA reads TGCAGTGCTCCGCCTTCGCTAGCGGGAATCTGGAATGAGCAGTTCTTC. This gives the protein CSAPPSLAGIWNEQFF.

There are a few counts of this clonotype. The chain links TRBV18 to TRBJ2-3, with 8 bases aligning to TRBD1. The CDR3 runs 16 residues. CDR1 KGHSH and CDR2 LQKENI come from the germline V gene. V gave up 3 bases and J gave up 3 bases; unmatched junction bases: 8. The CDR3 bases are TGTGCCAGCTCACCCCAGACAGGGGCTGGGACAGATACGCAGTATTTT. Its translation is CASSPQTGAGTDTQYF. The variable domain in full, completed from reference TRBV18 and TRBJ2-3, reads NAGVMQNPRHLVRRRGQEARLRCSPMKGHSHVYWYRQLPEEGLKFMVYLQKENIIDESGMPKERFSAEFPKEGPSILRIQQVVRGDSAAYFCASSPQTGAGTDTQYFGPGTRLTVL.

The sample holds many counts of this clonotype. The chain uses TRBV29-1 and TRBJ1-1; TRBD1 might be the D (6 bases). The CDR3 consists of 16 residues. Trimming left V 5 bases short and J 3 bases short, with 22 bases between. Germline CDR1 reads SQVTM; CDR2 reads ANQGSEA. CDR3 residues: CSVQSWGPSRDTEAFF. The CDR3 DNA reads as TGCAGCGTTCAATCGTGGGGGCCAAGTCGGGACACTGAAGCTTTCTTT.

This clonotype was detected many times. V is TRBV5-1 and J is TRBJ1-1; D may be TRBD1 (5 bases). V was clipped by 0 bases and J by 7 bases, with 16 bases between them. Looked up from germline, CDR1 is SGHRS and CDR2 is YFSETQ. This CDR3 is 15 amino acids long. In DNA form, the CDR3 reads TGCGCCAGCAGCTTGGATGGCGGTGGGGGTCTTGAAGCTTTCTTT. It codes for CASSLDGGGGLEAFF.

The chain's CDR3 is CASSVGDHSNEQFF. DNA of the CDR3: TGCGCCAGCAGCGTGGGCGATCACAGCAATGAGCAGTTCTTC. The chain combines TRBV5-1 with TRBJ2-1, with D unresolved. This CDR3 spans 14 amino acids. Trimming removed 4 bases from V and 6 bases from J, with 14 bases in between. Germline V gene lookup returns CDR1 SGHRS and CDR2 YFSETQ. The complete variable domain, with remaining parts taken from reference TRBV5-1 and TRBJ2-1, reads KAGVTQTPRYLIKTRGQQVTLSCSPISGHRSVSWYQQTPGQGLQFLFEYFSETQRNKGNFPGRFSGRQFSNSRSEMNVSTLELGDSALYLCASSVGDHSNEQFFGPGTRLTVL.

The sample holds a few counts of this clonotype. The V gene is TRBV5-4, the J gene TRBJ2-1; possibly TRBD1 for D (6 bases). CDR1 and CDR2 from the germline V gene are SGHNT and YYREEE (reference sequence). The V and J ends lost 4 bases and 7 bases respectively, with 21 bases between them. The CDR3 has 16 amino acids. CDR3 nucleotide sequence: TGTGCCAGCAGCATCCACAGGGCTCCCACCCGAAATGAGCAGTTCTTC. Translated, it gives CASSIHRAPTRNEQFF.

This clonotype came up a few times. The chain joins TRBV18 to TRBJ1-1; D is undetermined. With 3 bases removed from V and 1 base from J, the gap between germline ends came to 6 bases. Germline V gene sequence: CDR1 KGHSH, CDR2 LQKENI. The CDR3 extends over 13 amino acids. The CDR3 sequence: CASSPSENTEAFF. In DNA form, the CDR3 reads TGTGCCAGCTCACCCTCAGAGAACACTGAAGCTTTCTTT.